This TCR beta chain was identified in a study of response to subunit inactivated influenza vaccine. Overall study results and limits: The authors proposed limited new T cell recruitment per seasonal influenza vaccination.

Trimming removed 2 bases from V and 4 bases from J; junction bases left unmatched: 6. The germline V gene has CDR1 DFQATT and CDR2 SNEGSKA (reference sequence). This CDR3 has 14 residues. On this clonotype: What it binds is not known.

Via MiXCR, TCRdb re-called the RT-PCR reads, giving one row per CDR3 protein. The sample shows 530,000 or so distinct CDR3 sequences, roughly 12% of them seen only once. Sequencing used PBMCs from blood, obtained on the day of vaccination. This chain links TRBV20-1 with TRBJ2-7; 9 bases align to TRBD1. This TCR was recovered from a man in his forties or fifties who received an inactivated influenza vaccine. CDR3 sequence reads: CSARRGTGFYEQYF. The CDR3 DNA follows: TGCAGTGCTAGACGTGGGACAGGGTTTTACGAGCAGTACTTC.